This T cell receptor (beta chain) was captured by sequencing in a study of vaccination and CD4 T cells after COVID-19. Treatment meaning: roughly 10-day PBMC culture with coronavirus spike peptide pools or control peptides (ViraFEST assay). ViraFEST enlarged antigen-specific T cell populations with peptide pools and afterwards sequenced TCRs. Remarks on this clonotype: Its antigen is undetermined.

With the Oncomine TCR Beta short-read assay, DNA from cultured CD4+ T cells was sequenced. TCRdb used MiXCR to reprocess the PCR reads, holding one entry per CDR3 protein. The profile shows 14,000 to 15,000 distinct CDR3 sequences, 53% of them singletons. The CDR3 runs to 13 residues. V lost 3 bases and J 7 bases, leaving 15 bases between the germline ends. Germline CDR1 DFQATT, CDR2 SNEGSKA (reference sequence). The chain couples TRBV20-1 to TRBJ1-1; D is uncertain. Sequencing used CD4+ T cells from blood, cultured in vitro. The clonotype was recovered from a human donor who had recovered from COVID-19. The CDR3 here is CSARRTRKDEAFF. CDR3 DNA: TGCAGTGCTAGGCGGACGAGGAAGGATGAAGCTTTCTTT.